Each of the 15 T cell receptor beta chains below was sequenced from the same sample in a study of regulatory T cells in long-lasting Graves disease. The sample's time point: newly diagnosed GD, antithyroid drugs for less than 3 months. Generation of the TCR library employed RNA extracted from PBMCs. To make TCR beta libraries, researchers used iRepertoire HTBI primers and Arm-PCR of CDR3 regions. In TCRdb, the multiplex PCR reads were re-called with MiXCR into one record per CDR3 protein. Of about 470,000 distinct CDR3 sequences listed, roughly 16% are singletons. Another study also made use of these data, one on T cells in Graves' hyperthyroidism and ophthalmopathy.

The source material was peripheral blood mononuclear cells (PBMCs), sampled at new diagnosis, from a patient treated with antithyroid drugs. All receptors come from a man in his forties with Graves disease.

This clonotype was observed once. V and J are TRBV28 and TRBJ1-6; 7 bases fit TRBD1. Germline loops: CDR1 MDHEN, CDR2 SYDVKM. V was pared by 3 bases and J by 16 bases, with 6 bases of the junction left unmatched. The CDR3 length is 12 residues. The CDR3 spells CASSFSTGLLHF. The CDR3 DNA reads TGTGCCAGCAGTTTCTCGACAGGGTTGCTCCACTTT.

J is TRBJ2-1 and V is TRBV25-1; weak D call: TRBD2 (6 bases). With 0 bases removed from V and 7 bases from J, the gap between germline ends came to 10 bases. CDR1 MGHDK and CDR2 SYGVNS come from the germline V gene. There are 14 residues in the CDR3. The CDR3 is CASSEYLGLNEQFF. CDR3 DNA: TGTGCCAGCAGTGAATATTTGGGACTGAATGAGCAGTTCTTC.

The genes are TRBV4-1 and TRBJ2-5; weak D call: TRBD1 (6 bases). Germline V CDR1 and CDR2: MGHRA, YSYEKL. The V end lost 0 bases, the J end lost 0 bases, and 8 bases lay between the germline ends. The length of the CDR3 is 15 residues. CDR3 sequence: CASSQEGHNQETQYF. The CDR3 DNA follows: TGCGCCAGCAGCCAAGAGGGACACAACCAAGAGACCCAGTACTTC.

This clonotype was picked up a small number of times. In nucleotides, the CDR3 is TGTGCCAGCAGCCAAGATCAAGCGGGAGACGGGACAGATACGCAGTATTTT. Translation: CASSQDQAGDGTDTQYF. The chain has TRBV4-2 and TRBJ2-3, with 8 bases that match TRBD2. This CDR3 comprises 17 residues. V was pared by 0 bases and J by 3 bases, with 8 bases of the junction left unmatched. Germline assignment: CDR1 LGHNA and CDR2 YNFKEQ.

V is TRBV20-1 and J is TRBJ2-6, with 7 bases that match TRBD1. The junction had 3 bases not matched to a gene; V was cut back by 4 bases and J by 0 bases. CDR1 is DFQATT and CDR2 is SNEGSKA in the germline V gene (reference sequence). The CDR3 consists of 15 residues. The chain's CDR3 is CSATGQYSGANVLTF. The CDR3 DNA reads as TGCAGTGCTACGGGACAGTACTCTGGGGCCAACGTCCTGACTTTC.

This clonotype showed up many times. The V call is TRBV10-3, the J call TRBJ2-7; TRBD2 agrees at 13 bases. Germline-derived CDR1 and CDR2 are ENHRY and SYGVKD. V was pared by 6 bases and J by 4 bases, with 6 bases of the junction left unmatched. This CDR3 has 15 residues. The CDR3 here is CAISLGLAGSYEQYF. The DNA for the CDR3 is TGTGCCATCAGCTTGGGACTAGCGGGATCTTACGAGCAGTACTTC.

The sample holds many counts of this clonotype. This chain connects TRBV28 to TRBJ1-1; 7 nucleotides align to TRBD1. Trimming at V came to 5 bases and at J to 1 base, leaving 10 bases not matched to a gene. In germline, CDR1 is MDHEN, CDR2 SYDVKM. This CDR3 region has 16 residues. CDR3 sequence: CASSPHEGAGNTEAFF. As DNA, the CDR3 is TGTGCCAGCAGTCCCCATGAGGGGGCCGGGAACACTGAAGCTTTCTTT.

This clonotype was observed many times. The chain couples TRBV19 to TRBJ1-1; D is unclear. The CDR3 contains 14 residues. Germline lookup yields CDR1 LNHDA and CDR2 SQIVND (reference sequence). Trimming took off 5 bases at V and 1 base at J, with 11 bases between the two ends. The CDR3 is CASSLTWKNTEAFF. In DNA, the CDR3 is TGTGCCAGTAGTCTGACATGGAAGAACACTGAAGCTTTCTTT. The entire variable domain, with the rest obtained from reference TRBV19 and TRBJ1-1, is as follows: DGGITQSPKYLFRKEGQNVTLSCEQNLNHDAMYWYRQDPGQGLRLIYYSQIVNDFQKGDIAEGYSVSREKKESFPLTVTSAQKNPTAFYLCASSLTWKNTEAFFGQGTRLTVV.

This clonotype was observed at least ten times. The V call is TRBV10-3, the J call TRBJ2-5, with a possible D match to TRBD1 (6 bases). CDR1 is ENHRY, CDR2 SYGVKD, per germline. V lost 6 bases, J lost 3 bases, and 11 bases lay in between. The CDR3 runs 13 residues. The CDR3 is CAIRMDSEETQYF. The CDR3 coding sequence is TGTGCCATCAGGATGGACAGCGAAGAGACCCAGTACTTC.

This clonotype was observed many times. The chain has TRBV5-1 and TRBJ1-6; no definite D call. The CDR3 has 14 amino acids. Trimming shortened V by 4 bases and J by 5 bases, and 10 bases separated the two germline ends. CDR1 and CDR2 from the germline V gene are SGHRS and YFSETQ. The CDR3 DNA is TGCGCCAGCAGCCACGGACGGGATAATTCACCCCTCCACTTT. Amino acid sequence: CASSHGRDNSPLHF.

J is TRBJ2-3 and V is TRBV19, with 8 positions matching TRBD2. With V trimmed by 7 bases and J by 0 bases, 6 bases remained unmatched. Per germline, CDR1 LNHDA and CDR2 SQIVND (reference sequence). There are 15 residues in the CDR3. The CDR3 coding sequence is TGTGCCAGTACTCAGCGGGAGTGGAGCACAGATACGCAGTATTTT. It encodes CASTQREWSTDTQYF.

This clonotype was picked up many times. The V and J genes are TRBV2 and TRBJ2-7; 8 bases match TRBD2. The CDR3 has 16 residues. Germline V CDR1 and CDR2: SNHLY, FYNNEI. Trimming removed 0 bases from V and 1 base from J; junction bases left unmatched: 5. The CDR3 sequence: CASSEAHLAGSYEQYF. The CDR3 DNA sequence: TGTGCCAGCAGTGAAGCGCATCTAGCGGGTTCCTACGAGCAGTACTTC.

This chain uses TRBV29-1 with TRBJ1-4; D not certain. Trimming cost V 7 bases and J 7 bases, with 16 bases left between them. Germline V gene sequence: CDR1 SQVTM, CDR2 ANQGSEA. The length of the CDR3 is 13 residues. The CDR3 DNA reads TGCAGCGGATCCGGGCTGGGAGGTGAAAAACTGTTTTTT. Its protein product is CSGSGLGGEKLFF. Combining the CDR3 with reference TRBV29-1 and TRBJ1-4 gives the whole variable domain SAVISQKPSRDICQRGTSLTIQCQVDSQVTMMFWYRQQPGQSLTLIATANQGSEATYESGFVIDKFPISRPNLTFSTLTVSNMSPEDSSIYLCSGSGLGGEKLFFGSGTQLSVL.

Here the CDR3 reads CSVGRLAGVLNRSGANVLTF. As DNA, the CDR3 is TGCAGCGTTGGGCGACTAGCGGGAGTTCTAAATCGCTCTGGGGCCAACGTCCTGACTTTC. V gene TRBV29-1 combines with J gene TRBJ2-6; 12 bases are shared with TRBD2. This CDR3 region has 20 residues. CDR1 and CDR2 from the germline V gene are SQVTM and ANQGSEA. The J segment lost 0 bases and the V segment lost 4 bases, leaving 13 bases of the junction unmatched.

A note on this clonotype: This likely comes from a read error, as the CDR3 has no conserved phenylalanine or tryptophan at its end. CDR3 nucleotide sequence: TGTGCCAGCACTCAATCGCCGGGACAGGGGCGGAACGAGCAGTACTCC. Amino acids: CASTQSPGQGRNEQYS. The chain combines TRBV6-1 with TRBJ2-7; 10 bases align to TRBD1. V shed 7 bases, J shed 5 bases, and the junction held 14 bases outside the gene matches. From germline, CDR1 is MNHNS and CDR2 SASEGT. This CDR3 region has 16 residues.